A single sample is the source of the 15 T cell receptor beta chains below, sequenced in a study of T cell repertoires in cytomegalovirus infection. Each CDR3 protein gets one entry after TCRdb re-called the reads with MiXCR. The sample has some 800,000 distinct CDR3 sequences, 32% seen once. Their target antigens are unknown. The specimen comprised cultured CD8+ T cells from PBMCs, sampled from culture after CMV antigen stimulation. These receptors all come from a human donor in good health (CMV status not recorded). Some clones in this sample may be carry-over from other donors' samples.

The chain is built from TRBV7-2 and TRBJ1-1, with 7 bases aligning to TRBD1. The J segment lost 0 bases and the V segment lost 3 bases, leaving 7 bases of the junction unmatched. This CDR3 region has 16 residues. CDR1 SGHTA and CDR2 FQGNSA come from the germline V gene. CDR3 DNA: TGTGCCAGCAGCTTTCTGACGACAGGGATGAACACTGAAGCTTTCTTT. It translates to CASSFLTTGMNTEAFF.

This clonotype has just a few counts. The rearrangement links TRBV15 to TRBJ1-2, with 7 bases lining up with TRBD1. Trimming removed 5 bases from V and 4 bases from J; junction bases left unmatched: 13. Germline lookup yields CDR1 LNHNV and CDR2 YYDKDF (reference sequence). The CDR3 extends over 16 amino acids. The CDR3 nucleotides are TGTGCCACCAGCGGACCCGACAGGGAGTGGGGCTATGGCTACACCTTC. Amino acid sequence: CATSGPDREWGYGYTF.

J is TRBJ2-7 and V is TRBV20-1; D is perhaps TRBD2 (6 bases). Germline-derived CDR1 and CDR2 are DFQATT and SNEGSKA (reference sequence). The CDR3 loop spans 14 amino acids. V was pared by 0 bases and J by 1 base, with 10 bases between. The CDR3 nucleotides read TGCAGTGCTAGAGATCGGGAGCCTTCCTACGAGCAGTACTTC. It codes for CSARDREPSYEQYF.

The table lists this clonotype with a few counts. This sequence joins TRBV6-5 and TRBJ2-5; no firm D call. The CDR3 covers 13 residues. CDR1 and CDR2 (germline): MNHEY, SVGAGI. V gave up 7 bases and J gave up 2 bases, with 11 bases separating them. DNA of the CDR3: TGTGCCAGCACCTCCAGACCACAAGAGACCCAGTACTTC. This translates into CASTSRPQETQYF.

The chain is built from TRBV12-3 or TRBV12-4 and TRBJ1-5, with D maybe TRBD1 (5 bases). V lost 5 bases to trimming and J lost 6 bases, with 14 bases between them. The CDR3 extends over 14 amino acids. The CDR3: CASSQGPGGQPQHF. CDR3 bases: TGTGCCAGCAGTCAAGGACCTGGGGGTCAGCCCCAGCATTTT.

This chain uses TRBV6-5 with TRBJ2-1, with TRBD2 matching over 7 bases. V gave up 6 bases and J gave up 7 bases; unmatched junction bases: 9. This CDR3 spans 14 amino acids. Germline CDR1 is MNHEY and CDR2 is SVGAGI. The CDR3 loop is CASSVDTGGNEQFF. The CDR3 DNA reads TGTGCCAGCAGCGTGGACACCGGGGGGAATGAGCAGTTCTTC.

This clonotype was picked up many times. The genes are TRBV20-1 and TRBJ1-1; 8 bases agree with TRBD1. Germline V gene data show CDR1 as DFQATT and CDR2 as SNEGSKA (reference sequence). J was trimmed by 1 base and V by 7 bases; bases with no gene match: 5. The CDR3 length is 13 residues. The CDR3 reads CSVLGQGNTEAFF. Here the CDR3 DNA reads TGCAGTGTTCTAGGACAGGGGAACACTGAAGCTTTCTTT.

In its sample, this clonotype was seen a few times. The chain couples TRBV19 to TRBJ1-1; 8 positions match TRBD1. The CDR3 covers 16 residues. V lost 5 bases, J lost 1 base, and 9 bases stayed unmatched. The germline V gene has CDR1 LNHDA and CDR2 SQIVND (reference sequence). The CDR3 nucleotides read TGTGCCAGTAGTCTGACAGGGGTCCTCCCGAACACTGAAGCTTTCTTT. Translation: CASSLTGVLPNTEAFF.

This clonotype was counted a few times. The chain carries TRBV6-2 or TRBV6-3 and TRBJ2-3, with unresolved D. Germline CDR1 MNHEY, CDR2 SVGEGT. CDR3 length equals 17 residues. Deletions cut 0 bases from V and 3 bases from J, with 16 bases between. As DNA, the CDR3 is TGTGCCAGCAGTTACTCCCCAGGCGCCCGCAGGACAGATACGCAGTATTTT. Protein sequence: CASSYSPGARRTDTQYF.

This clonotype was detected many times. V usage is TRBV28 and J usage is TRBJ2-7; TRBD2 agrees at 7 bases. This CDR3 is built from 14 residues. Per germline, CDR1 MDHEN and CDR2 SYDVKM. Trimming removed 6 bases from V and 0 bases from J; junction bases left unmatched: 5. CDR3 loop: CASSNRDYSYEQYV. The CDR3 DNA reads TGTGCCAGCAGCAACCGGGACTACTCCTACGAGCAGTACGTC.

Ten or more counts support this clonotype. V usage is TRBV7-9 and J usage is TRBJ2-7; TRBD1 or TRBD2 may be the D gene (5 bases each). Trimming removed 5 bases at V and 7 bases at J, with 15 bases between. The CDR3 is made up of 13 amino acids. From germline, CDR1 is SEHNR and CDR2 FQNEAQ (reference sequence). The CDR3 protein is CASSVGTQLEQYF. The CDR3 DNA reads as TGTGCCAGCAGCGTCGGGACCCAATTGGAGCAGTACTTC.

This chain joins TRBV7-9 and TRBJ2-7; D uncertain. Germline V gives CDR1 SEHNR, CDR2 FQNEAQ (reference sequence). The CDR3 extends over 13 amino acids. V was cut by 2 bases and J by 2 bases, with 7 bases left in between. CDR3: CASSLRETYEQYF. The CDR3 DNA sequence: TGTGCCAGCAGCTTAAGAGAGACCTACGAGCAGTACTTC.

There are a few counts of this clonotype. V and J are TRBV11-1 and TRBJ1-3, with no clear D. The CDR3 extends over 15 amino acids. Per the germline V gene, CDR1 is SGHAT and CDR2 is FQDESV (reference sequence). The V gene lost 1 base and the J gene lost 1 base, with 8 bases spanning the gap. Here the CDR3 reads CASSLDGLSGNTIYF. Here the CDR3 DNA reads TGTGCCAGCAGCTTAGACGGGCTTTCTGGAAACACCATATATTTT.

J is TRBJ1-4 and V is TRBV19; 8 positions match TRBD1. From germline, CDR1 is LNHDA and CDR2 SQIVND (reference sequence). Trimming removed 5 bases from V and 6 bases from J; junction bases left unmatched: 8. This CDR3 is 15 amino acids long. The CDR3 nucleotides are TGTGCCAGTAGTGTTGCAGGGGGCGGCTATGAAAAACTGTTTTTT. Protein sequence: CASSVAGGGYEKLFF. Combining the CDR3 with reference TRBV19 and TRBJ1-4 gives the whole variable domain DGGITQSPKYLFRKEGQNVTLSCEQNLNHDAMYWYRQDPGQGLRLIYYSQIVNDFQKGDIAEGYSVSREKKESFPLTVTSAQKNPTAFYLCASSVAGGGYEKLFFGSGTQLSVL.

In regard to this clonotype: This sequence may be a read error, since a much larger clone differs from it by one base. The CDR3 DNA follows: TGCGCCAACAGCCGCACTAGCGACTCCTACAATGAGCAGTTCTTC. This encodes CANSRTSDSYNEQFF. The rearrangement uses TRBV4-1 and TRBJ2-1; 7 bases fit TRBD2. Germline lookup yields CDR1 MGHRA and CDR2 YSYEKL. The CDR3 has 15 amino acids.